Each of the 25 T cell receptor beta chains below was sequenced from the same sample in a study of blood T cells in healthy people across ages. Using a J-beta primer mix together with a sample-barcoded 5' primer, a second PCR was run for about 7 to 12 cycles. One entry per CDR3 protein, called by TCRdb with MiXCR from the 5' RACE reads. The data contain about 1.5 million distinct CDR3 sequences, 40% to 45% of them singletons. The sample consisted of blood. Source of these receptors: a woman aged 18-29 years in good health.

The V call is TRBV12-3 or TRBV12-4, the J call TRBJ1-1; D gene ambiguous. This CDR3 has 15 residues. Trimming cost V 2 bases and J 4 bases, with 14 bases left between them. The DNA of the CDR3 is TGTGCCAGCAGTTTAAAGGCAGCTTTGGGCACTGAAGCTTTCTTT. Translated: CASSLKAALGTEAFF.

This clonotype has more than one count but fewer than ten. The chain recombines TRBV7-9 with TRBJ1-5; D call uncertain. Trimming removed 5 bases at V and 2 bases at J, with 10 bases between. There are 14 residues in the CDR3. CDR1 and CDR2 from the germline V gene are SEHNR and FQNEAQ (reference sequence). CDR3 loop: CASSKRWGNQPQHF. CDR3 nucleotides: TGTGCCAGCAGCAAGCGGTGGGGCAATCAGCCCCAGCATTTT.

This chain connects TRBV6-5 to TRBJ1-4; possibly TRBD1 for D (6 bases). V was pared by 6 bases and J by 0 bases, with 8 bases between. This CDR3 is built from 14 residues. Germline CDR1 and CDR2: MNHEY and SVGAGI. The chain's CDR3 is CASSRGPTNEKLFF. As DNA, the CDR3 is TGTGCCAGCAGCAGGGGTCCAACTAATGAAAAACTGTTTTTT.

This clonotype has more than one count but fewer than ten. The chain recombines TRBV5-1 with TRBJ2-3, with TRBD2 identical over 14 bases. Per the germline V gene, CDR1 is SGHRS and CDR2 is YFSETQ. V shed 9 bases and J 5 bases; nucleotides not matched to a gene: 11. The CDR3 length is 16 residues. CDR3 DNA sequence: TGCGCCACCTGCCGGACTAGCGGGGGGCAGGGAGATACGCAGTATTTT. Its protein product is CATCRTSGGQGDTQYF.

This clonotype was recorded a few times. V and J are TRBV6-6 and TRBJ1-5; D gene uncertain. The germline V gene has CDR1 MNHNY and CDR2 SVGAGI (reference sequence). V was shortened by 0 bases and J by 0 bases, with 6 bases between the two germline ends. This CDR3 comprises 15 residues. In DNA form, the CDR3 reads TGTGCCAGCAGTTACTCGACCGTTAGCAATCAGCCCCAGCATTTT. This codes for CASSYSTVSNQPQHF.

This clonotype has a handful of counts. The V and J genes are TRBV11-2 and TRBJ2-7; D is perhaps TRBD2 (5 bases). This CDR3 contains 12 residues. V lost 3 bases and J lost 5, with 8 bases in between. Germline V gene data show CDR1 as SGHAT and CDR2 as FQNNGV. The CDR3 sequence: CASSLGDHEQYF. The DNA of the CDR3 is TGTGCCAGCAGCTTGGGAGACCACGAGCAGTACTTC.

The chain carries TRBV7-2 and TRBJ2-7; no clear D. V shed 4 bases and J shed 6 bases, with 16 bases lying between them. Germline V CDR1 and CDR2: SGHTA, FQGNSA. The CDR3 sequence is 14 residues long. The CDR3 is CASSSQSILGEQYF. For the CDR3, the DNA is TGTGCCAGCAGCTCCCAATCTATTCTGGGCGAGCAGTACTTC.

The chain couples TRBV29-1 to TRBJ2-5; D is unclear. The CDR3 is made up of 12 amino acids. The V end was cut by 6 bases, the J end by 5 bases, with 13 bases between. Germline V lookup: CDR1 SQVTM, CDR2 ANQGSEA. CDR3 nucleotides: TGCAGCGTCGCCTCAACCAGGGAGACCCAGTACTTC. Its protein is CSVASTRETQYF.

This clonotype occurred many times. V gene TRBV4-2 combines with J gene TRBJ2-1; 7 nucleotides align to TRBD1. V shed 1 base, J shed 5 bases, and the junction held 2 bases outside the gene matches. Looked up from germline, CDR1 is LGHNA and CDR2 is YNFKEQ. The CDR3 is 14 residues long. This CDR3 reads CASSQGDRNNEQFF. CDR3 nucleotide sequence: TGTGCCAGCAGCCAAGGGGACAGAAACAATGAGCAGTTCTTC.

The rearrangement uses TRBV30 and TRBJ2-1; TRBD1 might be the D (5 bases). The CDR3 extends over 14 amino acids. Germline V gene data show CDR1 as GTSNPN and CDR2 as SVGIG (reference sequence). V lost 3 bases, J lost 4 bases, and 13 bases lay in between. The CDR3 DNA reads TGTGCCTGGAGAGGGCAGGGTCTTTACAATGAGCAGTTCTTC. Protein sequence: CAWRGQGLYNEQFF.

The CDR3 protein is CATSPEVIGGRRRSSYNEQYF. CDR3 nucleotides: TGTGCCACCAGCCCTGAGGTAATTGGAGGGCGCCGACGCAGCTCCTACAATGAGCAGTACTTC. The chain is built from TRBV15 and TRBJ2-7, with TRBD2 as a possible D gene (6 bases). This CDR3 has 21 amino acids. The V and J ends lost 5 bases and 7 bases respectively, with 39 bases between them. CDR1 and CDR2 (germline): LNHNV, YYDKDF (reference sequence).

The V and J genes are TRBV20-1 and TRBJ1-5, with TRBD1 identical over 7 bases. V trimming: 1 base; J trimming: 0 bases; junction bases outside the gene matches: 12. CDR1 is DFQATT, CDR2 SNEGSKA, per germline (reference sequence). This CDR3 is 18 amino acids long. CDR3 protein: CSARAAGTATYSNQPQHF. DNA of the CDR3: TGCAGTGCTAGAGCCGCTGGGACAGCCACATATAGCAATCAGCCCCAGCATTTT.

The chain employs TRBV12-3 or TRBV12-4 and TRBJ2-1; TRBD2 matches at 8 bases. V shed 4 bases and J 4 bases; nucleotides not matched to a gene: 6. The CDR3 sequence is 15 residues long. CDR3 amino acids: CASSSTAGGYNEQFF. The DNA for the CDR3 is TGTGCCAGCAGTTCCACGGCGGGGGGTTACAATGAGCAGTTCTTC.

This rearrangement joins TRBV7-9 to TRBJ1-2, with D perhaps TRBD1 (5 bases). The length of the CDR3 is 13 residues. Germline V CDR1 and CDR2: SEHNR, FQNEAQ (reference sequence). V lost 5 bases and J 8 bases, leaving 15 bases between the germline ends. The CDR3 bases are TGTGCCAGCAGCCCTTTGGGACTGGGCGGCTACACCTTC. It encodes CASSPLGLGGYTF.

A remark on this clonotype: Its ends do not fully match the called genes, so a read error is possible. This chain links TRBV7-2 with TRBJ2-3; a possible D gene is TRBD2 (7 bases). The CDR3 totals 15 residues. Germline assignment: CDR1 SGHTA and CDR2 FQGNSA. For the CDR3, the DNA is TGTGCCAGCAGCCGCATGGGGGGGGACACAGAGACGCAGTATTTT. The encoded protein is CASSRMGGDTETQYF.

This clonotype was counted a single time. The chain employs TRBV20-1 and TRBJ2-1, with 7 bases that match TRBD1. The trim removed 0 bases at V and 13 bases at J, leaving 15 bases unmatched. The CDR3 runs to 15 residues. Germline CDR1 is DFQATT and CDR2 is SNEGSKA (reference sequence). The CDR3, as DNA: TGCAGTGCTAGAGATAGGGACAGAATCCAAGAGACCCAGTTCTTC. Protein sequence: CSARDRDRIQETQFF.

This clonotype was seen at least ten times. The V and J genes are TRBV29-1 and TRBJ2-3, with D possibly being TRBD2 (6 bases). The CDR3 is 14 residues long. V lost 2 bases and J 6 bases, leaving 15 bases between the germline ends. Germline values: CDR1 SQVTM, CDR2 ANQGSEA. The CDR3 nucleotides read TGCAGCGTTGAAAGACGGGACTTTGGGGATACGCAGTATTTT. This encodes CSVERRDFGDTQYF.

The V call is TRBV7-2, the J call TRBJ1-5; D is ambiguous. The germline V gene has CDR1 SGHTA and CDR2 FQGNSA. The CDR3 contains 15 residues. The ends were cut back, 5 bases at V and 6 bases at J, with 17 bases in the middle. The CDR3 is CASSPPGVEFQPQHF. CDR3 nucleotides: TGTGCCAGCAGCCCCCCCGGGGTCGAGTTTCAGCCCCAGCATTTT.

The chain uses TRBV7-9 and TRBJ1-2; the D is unclear. Germline loops: CDR1 SEHNR, CDR2 FQNEAQ (reference sequence). V gave up 2 bases and J gave up 6 bases, with 10 bases separating them. CDR3 length: 13 amino acids. CDR3 nucleotide sequence: TGTGCCAGCAGCTTATTTACTGTGGATGGCTACACCTTC. Translated, it gives CASSLFTVDGYTF.

The chain uses TRBV20-1 and TRBJ2-5; 12 bases are shared with TRBD2. With V trimmed by 5 bases and J by 2 bases, 6 bases remained unmatched. The CDR3 runs 15 residues. Looked up from germline, CDR1 is DFQATT and CDR2 is SNEGSKA (reference sequence). This chain's CDR3 is CSAESGTSGQETQYF. DNA for the CDR3: TGCAGTGCTGAATCCGGGACTAGCGGGCAAGAGACCCAGTACTTC.

The CDR3 coding sequence is TGTGCCTGGATGGGAGGGTGCGCGGGATCCAATGAGCAGTTCTTC. Translated, it gives CAWMGGCAGSNEQFF. The chain is built from TRBV30 and TRBJ2-1; 7 positions match TRBD2. The CDR3 loop spans 15 amino acids. The trim removed 4 bases at V and 6 bases at J, leaving 12 bases unmatched. Germline V gene lookup returns CDR1 GTSNPN and CDR2 SVGIG (reference sequence).

This clonotype has just a few counts. The V gene is TRBV10-3, the J gene TRBJ2-3; no reliable D call. V was cut by 2 bases and J by 2 bases, with 11 bases left in between. The CDR3 runs 15 residues. Germline CDR1 and CDR2: ENHRY and SYGVKD. The CDR3 spells CAISERQLNTDTQYF. DNA of the CDR3: TGTGCCATCAGTGAGAGACAACTAAACACAGATACGCAGTATTTT.

This clonotype was detected only a few times. The chain joins TRBV12-3 or TRBV12-4 to TRBJ1-5, with 9 bases aligning to TRBD1. The CDR3 loop spans 17 amino acids. The junction had 9 bases not matched to a gene; V was cut back by 6 bases and J by 0 bases. Here the CDR3 reads CASRATGGGYSNQPQHF. CDR3 coding DNA: TGTGCCAGCAGAGCTACAGGGGGCGGCTATAGCAATCAGCCCCAGCATTTT.

The chain employs TRBV4-3 and TRBJ2-5; 12 nucleotides line up with TRBD1. The DNA end is more similar to TRBJ2-7, so the J call may be wrong. The germline V gene encodes CDR1 LGHNA and CDR2 YSLEER. The CDR3 contains 14 residues. In DNA, the CDR3 is TGCGCCAGCGGCCCGGGACAGGGGGCAGACGAGCAGTACTTC. Its protein is CASGPGQGADEQYF.

The chain links TRBV6-2 or TRBV6-3 to TRBJ1-2, with 7 bases aligning to TRBD1. In germline, CDR1 is MNHEY, CDR2 SVGEGT. V trimming: 5 bases; J trimming: 6 bases; junction bases outside the gene matches: 6. This CDR3 is built from 13 residues. The CDR3 DNA follows: TGTGCCAGCAGTGTGGGCAGGGGGAATGGCTACACCTTC. Its protein product is CASSVGRGNGYTF.